Reported below is one T cell receptor (beta chain). The antigen remains undetermined. This record belongs to a study of shared clonotypes between healthy human individuals. V gave up 1 base and J gave up 5 bases; unmatched junction bases: 13. The CDR3 runs 17 residues. Germline V lookup: CDR1 SGHTA, CDR2 FQGNSA. Produced via immunoSEQ multiplex PCR; TCRdb's table is partial and in-frame only. Altogether millions of clones are present, 85% to 95% being singletons, with the ten largest covering more than 1.5%. Naive CD8 cells lacked CD45RO and underwent positive selection for CCR7, leaving out terminally differentiated effector memory CD45RA+ cells. Study results and limitations: Among non-shared clonotypes, generation probabilities were lower than among those shared by all four donors.

The TCR comes from a man younger than 35 in good health. Some clones in this sample may be carry-over from other donors' samples. The source material was naive CD8+ T cells from PBMCs. The chain carries TRBV7-2 and TRBJ2-7, with 8 positions matching TRBD2. CDR3 sequence: CASSLEDWLAGSHEQYF. Written as DNA, the CDR3 is TGTGCCAGCAGCTTAGAGGATTGGTTAGCGGGATCCCACGAGCAGTACTTC.